The 9 T cell receptor beta chains reported below all come from one sample, sequenced in a study of preoperative IRX-2 immunotherapy in early breast cancer. Treatment of the sample: preoperative locoregional IRX-2 cytokine immunotherapy. Measured with immunoSEQ multiplex PCR; TCRdb has only the in-frame clones, and not every one. The sample carries some 42,000 clones, roughly 82% recorded once. The sequenced sample was lymph node tissue, obtained after IRX-2 immunotherapy. The receptor set was obtained from a human donor with breast cancer.

This chain uses TRBV11-3 with TRBJ1-3; D is undetermined. The CDR3 is 14 residues long. Trimming shortened V by 3 bases and J by 0 bases, and 6 bases separated the two germline ends. CDR1 is SGHNT and CDR2 is YENEEA in the germline V gene. The CDR3 loop reads CASSFEISGNTIYF. The CDR3 region has the DNA TGTGCCAGCAGCTTCGAGATCTCTGGAAACACCATATATTTT.

The rearrangement links TRBV28 to TRBJ1-2; 7 positions match TRBD1. V lost 4 bases to trimming and J lost 5 bases; unmatched junction nucleotides: 7. The CDR3 totals 14 residues. Germline V gene lookup returns CDR1 MDHEN and CDR2 SYDVKM. Here the CDR3 reads CASSSRDRPYGYTF. CDR3 coding DNA: TGTGCCAGCAGTTCCCGGGACAGACCATATGGCTACACCTTC.

This sequence joins TRBV11-3 and TRBJ2-1; 10 bases match TRBD2. This CDR3 contains 15 residues. Germline trimming cut 3 bases from V and 4 bases from J; bases unmatched to any gene: 3. Germline V gene lookup returns CDR1 SGHNT and CDR2 YENEEA. The CDR3 here is CASSFGLAEYNEQFF. CDR3 DNA: TGTGCCAGCAGCTTTGGACTAGCGGAATACAATGAGCAGTTCTTC.

This chain uses TRBV6-8 with TRBJ1-5; D is uncertain. The CDR3 covers 13 residues. The germline CDR1 and CDR2 sequences are MNHGY and SAAAGT. V dropped 9 bases and J dropped 0 bases, with 9 bases sitting between them. The CDR3 DNA is TGTGCCAGTGGGGTTTATAGCAATCAGCCCCAGCATTTT. Protein product: CASGVYSNQPQHF.

The genes are TRBV28 and TRBJ2-7, with unresolved D. The CDR3 is made up of 14 amino acids. The V gene lost 2 bases and the J gene lost 6 bases, with 14 bases spanning the gap. Per the germline V gene, CDR1 is MDHEN and CDR2 is SYDVKM. In DNA form, the CDR3 reads TGTGCCAGCAGTTTAAGATCTCGGACGGCCGAGCAGTACTTC. Residues: CASSLRSRTAEQYF.

V and J are TRBV11-3 and TRBJ1-3, with 8 bases aligning to TRBD1. J was trimmed by 4 bases and V by 5 bases; bases with no gene match: 10. The germline V gene has CDR1 SGHNT and CDR2 YENEEA. This CDR3 is built from 16 residues. Here the CDR3 DNA reads TGTGCCAGCAGCCTCCGGGACAGGATTACCGGAAACACCATATATTTT. It is translated as CASSLRDRITGNTIYF. Based on the CDR3 plus reference TRBV11-3 and TRBJ1-3, the full variable domain is EAGVVQSPRYKIIEKKQPVAFWCNPISGHNTLYWYLQNLGQGPELLIRYENEEAVDDSQLPKDRFSAERLKGVDSTLKIQPAELGDSAVYLCASSLRDRITGNTIYFGEGSWLTVV.

This clone was seen just once. The chain combines TRBV18 with TRBJ2-7, with 8 nucleotides matching TRBD1. This CDR3 is built from 14 residues. Germline V lookup: CDR1 KGHSH, CDR2 LQKENI. The ends lost 6 bases at V and 3 bases at J; junction bases unmatched: 7. The CDR3 DNA reads TGTGCCAGCTCGGCCGGGACAGGCTACTACGAGCAGTACTTC. Protein product: CASSAGTGYYEQYF.

This CDR3 is CASSKEGDRLRGYTF. CDR3 DNA: TGTGCCAGCAGCAAAGAGGGGGACAGGTTGCGTGGCTACACCTTC. This chain links TRBV11-3 with TRBJ1-2, with TRBD1 matching 8 bases. The CDR3 runs 15 residues. The junction had 12 bases not matched to a gene; V was cut back by 5 bases and J by 7 bases. Germline V gene lookup returns CDR1 SGHNT and CDR2 YENEEA. Full variable domain (outside the CDR3, taken from reference TRBV11-3 and TRBJ1-2): EAGVVQSPRYKIIEKKQPVAFWCNPISGHNTLYWYLQNLGQGPELLIRYENEEAVDDSQLPKDRFSAERLKGVDSTLKIQPAELGDSAVYLCASSKEGDRLRGYTFGSGTRLTVV.

The chain couples TRBV4-1 to TRBJ2-7, with 9 bases matching TRBD1. This CDR3 has 15 amino acids. With V trimmed by 2 bases and J by 0 bases, 2 bases remained unmatched. Germline V gene sequence: CDR1 MGHRA, CDR2 YSYEKL. The CDR3 coding sequence is TGCGCCAGCAGCCAAAGGACAGGGGCCTCCTACGAGCAGTACTTC. It yields the protein CASSQRTGASYEQYF.